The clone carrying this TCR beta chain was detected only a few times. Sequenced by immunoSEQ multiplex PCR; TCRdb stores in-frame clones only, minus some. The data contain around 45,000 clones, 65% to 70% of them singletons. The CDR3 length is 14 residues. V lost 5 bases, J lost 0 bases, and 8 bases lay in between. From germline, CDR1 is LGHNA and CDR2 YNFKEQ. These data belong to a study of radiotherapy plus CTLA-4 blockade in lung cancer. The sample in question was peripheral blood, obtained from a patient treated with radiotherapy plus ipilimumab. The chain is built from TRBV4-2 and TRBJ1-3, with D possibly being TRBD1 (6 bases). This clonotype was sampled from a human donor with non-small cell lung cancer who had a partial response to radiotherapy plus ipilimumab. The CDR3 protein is CASSFRGSGNTIYF. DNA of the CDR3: TGTGCCAGCAGCTTCAGGGGCTCTGGAAACACCATATATTTT.